The next 7 T cell receptor beta chains were all read from a single sample in a study of identical twins. From the 5' RACE reads, TCRdb called clonotypes with MiXCR, one entry per CDR3 protein. Counted here are about 430,000 distinct CDR3 sequences, around a sixth occurring once; the ten biggest clones make up roughly 12%. The specimen sequenced was naive T cells sorted from blood. These receptors were obtained from a man aged 50-60 years in good health.

This chain joins TRBV6-1 and TRBJ2-3; 8 positions match TRBD2. CDR3 length: 17 residues. The germline V gene encodes CDR1 MNHNS and CDR2 SASEGT. The junction had 17 bases not matched to a gene; V was cut back by 2 bases and J by 10 bases. CDR3 DNA sequence: TGTGCCAGCAGTGAATTAGGCGGGCGGGGGGCGTGGGATCCGCAGTATTTT. It is translated as CASSELGGRGAWDPQYF.

CDR3 sequence: CASRGEGHQPQHF. CDR3 DNA sequence: TGTGCCAGCCGTGGGGAAGGCCATCAGCCCCAGCATTTT. The J gene is TRBJ1-5, the V gene TRBV2; no clear D gene. There are 13 residues in the CDR3. V was shortened by 8 bases and J by 5 bases, with 13 bases between the two germline ends. Per the germline V gene, CDR1 is SNHLY and CDR2 is FYNNEI.

This clonotype was seen a few times. The gene calls are TRBV9 and TRBJ2-1; 10 positions match TRBD1. The V gene's germline CDR1 is SGDLS and CDR2 YYNGEE. The CDR3 is 16 amino acids. V was pared by 0 bases and J by 4 bases, with 4 bases of the junction left unmatched. The CDR3 reads CASSVGAGQGYNEQFF. Written as DNA, the CDR3 is TGTGCCAGCAGCGTAGGGGCGGGACAGGGGTACAATGAGCAGTTCTTC.

This clonotype has a count of ten or more. The chain combines TRBV12-3 or TRBV12-4 with TRBJ2-3; D gene uncertain. The V and J ends lost 7 bases and 4 bases respectively, with 12 bases between them. This CDR3 contains 13 residues. CDR3 DNA: TGTGCCAGCACCCTCCTCTGGGCAGATACGCAGTATTTT. Translated: CASTLLWADTQYF.

This clonotype was seen a handful of times. The chain couples TRBV7-9 to TRBJ2-1; D unclear. V was shortened by 5 bases and J by 3 bases, with 17 bases between the two germline ends. CDR1 and CDR2 (germline): SEHNR, FQNEAQ (reference sequence). This CDR3 spans 16 amino acids. DNA of the CDR3: TGTGCCAGCAGCCTTACGTTACAGTTAGTCTACAATGAGCAGTTCTTC. It codes for CASSLTLQLVYNEQFF. The full variable domain, its missing parts supplied by reference TRBV7-9 and TRBJ2-1, is DTGVSQNPRHKITKRGQNVTFRCDPISEHNRLYWYRQTLGQGPEFLTYFQNEAQLEKSRLLSDRFSAERPKGSFSTLEIQRTEQGDSAMYLCASSLTLQLVYNEQFFGPGTRLTVL.

This clonotype was counted many times. This chain joins TRBV4-3 and TRBJ2-3, with D perhaps TRBD1 or TRBD2 (6 bases each). CDR1 and CDR2 from the germline V gene are LGHNA and YSLEER. V lost 4 bases, J lost 5 bases, and 22 bases lay in between. This CDR3 is 17 amino acids long. The CDR3 region is CASSRLEGGEKGDTQYF. CDR3 coding DNA: TGCGCCAGCAGCCGCCTTGAGGGGGGAGAAAAGGGAGATACGCAGTATTTT.

The chain employs TRBV15 and TRBJ2-4; no definite D call. The V gene lost 1 base and the J gene lost 11 bases, with 12 bases spanning the gap. Germline CDR1 LNHNV, CDR2 YYDKDF (reference sequence). This CDR3 region has 13 residues. This CDR3 is CATSRGVEAFQYF. The CDR3 region has the DNA TGTGCCACCAGCAGAGGGGTAGAGGCGTTTCAGTACTTC.